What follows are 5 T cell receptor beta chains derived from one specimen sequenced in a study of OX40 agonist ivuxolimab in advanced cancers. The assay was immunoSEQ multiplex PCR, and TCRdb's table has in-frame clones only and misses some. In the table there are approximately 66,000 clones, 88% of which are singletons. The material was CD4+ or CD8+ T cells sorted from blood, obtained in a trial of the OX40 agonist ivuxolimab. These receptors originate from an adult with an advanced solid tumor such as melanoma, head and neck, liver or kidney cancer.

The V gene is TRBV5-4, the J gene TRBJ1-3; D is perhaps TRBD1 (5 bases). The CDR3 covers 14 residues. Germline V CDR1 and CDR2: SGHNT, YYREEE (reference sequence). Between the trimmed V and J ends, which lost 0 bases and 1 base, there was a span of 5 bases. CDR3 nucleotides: TGTGCCAGCAGCTTGGACAGGTCTGGAAACACCATATATTTT. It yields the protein CASSLDRSGNTIYF.

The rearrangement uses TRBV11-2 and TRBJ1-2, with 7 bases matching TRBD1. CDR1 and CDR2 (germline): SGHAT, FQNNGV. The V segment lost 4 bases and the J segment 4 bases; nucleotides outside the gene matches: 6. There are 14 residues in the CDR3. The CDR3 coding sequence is TGTGCCAGCAGCTCGCACTGGACAGGCTATGGCTACACCTTC. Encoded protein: CASSSHWTGYGYTF.

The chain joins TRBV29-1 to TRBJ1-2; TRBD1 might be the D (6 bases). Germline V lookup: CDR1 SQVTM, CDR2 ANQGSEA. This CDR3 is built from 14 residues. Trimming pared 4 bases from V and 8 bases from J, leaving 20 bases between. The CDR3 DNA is TGCAGCGTTGGTGTGACAGGCGACCTTCGGGGCTACACCTTC. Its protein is CSVGVTGDLRGYTF.

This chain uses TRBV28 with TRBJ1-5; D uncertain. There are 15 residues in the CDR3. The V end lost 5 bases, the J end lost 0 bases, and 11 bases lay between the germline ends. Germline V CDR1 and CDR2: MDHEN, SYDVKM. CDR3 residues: CASSPGSNSNQPQHF. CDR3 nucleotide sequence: TGTGCCAGCAGTCCTGGGTCTAATAGCAATCAGCCCCAGCATTTT.

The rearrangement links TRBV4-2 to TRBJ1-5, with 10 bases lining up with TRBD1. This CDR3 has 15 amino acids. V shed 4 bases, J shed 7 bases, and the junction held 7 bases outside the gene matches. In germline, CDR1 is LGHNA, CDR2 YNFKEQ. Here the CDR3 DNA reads TGTGCCAGCAGCCGACTGACAGGGGGCAGGCAGCCCCAGCATTTT. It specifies CASSRLTGGRQPQHF.